These 22 T cell receptor beta chains share one sample of origin, sequenced in a study of T cells in Graves' hyperthyroidism and ophthalmopathy. Authors of the study amplified TCR beta CDR3 regions from RNA transcripts. A set of HTBI primers served as the primers for a first-round RT-PCR of the TCR CDR3. TCRdb processed the multiplex PCR reads anew with MiXCR; each CDR3 protein has one entry. Among a few hundred thousand distinct CDR3 sequences, around 20% were seen once, and the ten largest hold approximately 26%. The sample taken for sequencing was blood. The receptor set was obtained from a man aged 18 to 30 with Graves' hyperthyroidism.

V gene TRBV15 combines with J gene TRBJ1-1, with D possibly being TRBD1 (5 bases). CDR3 size: 15 residues. The V end was cut by 0 bases, the J end by 3 bases, with 11 bases between. CDR1 and CDR2 (germline): LNHNV, YYDKDF (reference sequence). CDR3 region: CATSRDGTRDTEAFF. Here the CDR3 DNA reads TGTGCCACCAGCAGAGATGGGACTCGAGACACTGAAGCTTTCTTT.

This clonotype came up a few times. V gene TRBV30 combines with J gene TRBJ1-2; a possible D gene is TRBD1 (6 bases). V lost 0 bases and J lost 1, with 6 bases in between. The germline gives CDR1 GTSNPN, CDR2 SVGIG (reference sequence). The CDR3 is 13 residues long. CDR3 loop: CAWSVDSNYGYTF. In DNA form, the CDR3 reads TGTGCCTGGAGTGTGGACAGTAACTATGGCTACACCTTC.

The chain is built from TRBV7-2 and TRBJ1-1, with TRBD1 as a possible D gene (6 bases). V dropped 1 base and J dropped 1 base, with 13 bases sitting between them. The CDR3 consists of 16 residues. Germline CDR1 and CDR2: SGHTA and FQGNSA. The CDR3 nucleotides read TGTGCCAGCAGCTTAGGGCTCGGGGGGCAGAACACTGAAGCTTTCTTT. Translated, it gives CASSLGLGGQNTEAFF.

This clonotype was observed a handful of times. J is TRBJ2-4 and V is TRBV11-2, with D maybe TRBD1 (6 bases). This CDR3 is 15 amino acids long. With 3 bases removed from V and 7 bases from J, the gap between germline ends came to 16 bases. Germline V gene sequence: CDR1 SGHAT, CDR2 FQNNGV. CDR3 DNA: TGTGCCAGCAGCTTGAGGGGGTCTGTTGAGAACATTCAGTACTTC. This translates into CASSLRGSVENIQYF.

This clonotype was seen many times. The chain is built from TRBV27 and TRBJ2-7, with 10 bases lining up with TRBD2. The CDR3 has 15 amino acids. V was pared by 7 bases and J by 6 bases, with 12 bases of the junction left unmatched. CDR1 is MNHEY and CDR2 is SMNVEV in the germline V gene (reference sequence). CDR3: CASKPASGGRVEQYF. The CDR3 DNA sequence: TGTGCCAGCAAGCCCGCTAGCGGGGGTCGAGTCGAGCAGTACTTC.

This clonotype occurred many times. The chain employs TRBV19 and TRBJ1-5; the D is unclear. The CDR3 totals 13 residues. Germline V gives CDR1 LNHDA, CDR2 SQIVND (reference sequence). The V and J ends lost 1 base and 10 bases respectively, with 11 bases between them. The CDR3 DNA reads as TGTGCCAGTAGTATAGCACAAATTGGCCCCCAGCATTTT. Translated, it gives CASSIAQIGPQHF.

This clonotype was counted many times. The chain has TRBV6-1 and TRBJ2-7; unclear D gene. Germline CDR1 MNHNS, CDR2 SASEGT. V was pared by 2 bases and J by 2 bases, with 7 bases between. The CDR3 runs to 13 residues. CDR3 loop: CASSEPGPYEQYF. As DNA, the CDR3 is TGTGCCAGCAGTGAACCAGGCCCCTACGAGCAGTACTTC.

This clonotype was counted ten times or more. Here the CDR3 reads CASSEGGQPYEQYF. CDR3 bases: TGTGCCAGCAGCGAGGGGGGACAACCCTACGAGCAGTACTTC. The chain links TRBV14 to TRBJ2-7; D tentatively reads TRBD1 or TRBD2 (6 bases each). V lost 5 bases to trimming and J lost 2 bases, with 13 bases between them. The CDR3 spans 14 residues. Germline-derived CDR1 and CDR2 are SGHDN and FVKESK.

This clonotype was counted ten times or more. DNA for the CDR3: TGCAGTGCTAGAGATCGAGTAGATAGCTATGGCTACACCTTC. Amino acids: CSARDRVDSYGYTF. The rearrangement links TRBV20-1 to TRBJ1-2; no clear D gene. From germline, CDR1 is DFQATT and CDR2 SNEGSKA (reference sequence). The CDR3 contains 14 residues. The V end was cut by 0 bases, the J end by 4 bases, with 12 bases between.

This clonotype was seen repeatedly, ten times or more. The chain links TRBV13 to TRBJ1-2; 10 nucleotides agree with TRBD1. The V segment lost 2 bases and the J segment 0 bases; nucleotides outside the gene matches: 9. CDR1 is PRHDT and CDR2 is FYEKMQ in the germline V gene (reference sequence). CDR3 length: 18 amino acids. The CDR3 DNA is TGTGCCAGCAGCTTATTGGACAGGGGGACTACAACTAACTATGGCTACACCTTC. As protein: CASSLLDRGTTTNYGYTF.

This clonotype has only a few counts. The V and J genes are TRBV4-1 and TRBJ2-6; D remains ambiguous. Germline CDR1 is MGHRA and CDR2 is YSYEKL. V shed 1 base and J shed 1 base, with 5 bases lying between them. The CDR3 runs to 15 residues. CDR3 region: CASSQALSGANVLTF. For the CDR3, the DNA is TGCGCCAGCAGCCAAGCCTTATCTGGGGCCAACGTCCTGACTTTC.

This clonotype appeared a few times. This rearrangement joins TRBV20-1 to TRBJ2-7; a possible D gene is TRBD1 (6 bases). CDR1 is DFQATT and CDR2 is SNEGSKA in the germline V gene (reference sequence). The CDR3 runs 14 residues. V was clipped by 3 bases and J by 0 bases, with 12 bases between them. DNA of the CDR3: TGCAGTGCTAGCCCACCAGGGGACTCCTACGAGCAGTACTTC. Amino acid sequence: CSASPPGDSYEQYF.

This clonotype has ten or more counts. The gene calls are TRBV28 and TRBJ1-2, with 9 nucleotides matching TRBD1. V gave up 6 bases and J gave up 3 bases; unmatched junction bases: 2. The germline V gene encodes CDR1 MDHEN and CDR2 SYDVKM. CDR3 length: 13 residues. CDR3 region: CASRTGGDYGYTF. In nucleotides, the CDR3 is TGTGCCAGCAGAACAGGGGGCGACTATGGCTACACCTTC.

The chain is built from TRBV20-1 and TRBJ2-5; D is perhaps TRBD1 (5 bases). CDR1 DFQATT and CDR2 SNEGSKA come from the germline V gene (reference sequence). The V and J ends lost 7 bases and 1 base respectively, with 13 bases between them. This CDR3 is 13 amino acids long. CDR3 sequence (DNA): TGCAGTGTCGACGGACAAATCCAAGAGACCCAGTACTTC. Translated, it gives CSVDGQIQETQYF.

The gene calls are TRBV6-1 and TRBJ1-2, with 9 nucleotides matching TRBD1. With V trimmed by 7 bases and J by 2 bases, 8 bases remained unmatched. The germline gives CDR1 MNHNS, CDR2 SASEGT. The CDR3 length is 15 residues. In DNA, the CDR3 is TGTGCCAGCACCCTAGGACAGGGGCGGAACTATGGCTACACCTTC. It translates to CASTLGQGRNYGYTF.

This clonotype was recorded at least ten times. The chain is built from TRBV19 and TRBJ1-2; a possible D gene is TRBD1 (5 bases). This CDR3 has 15 residues. The V and J ends lost 5 bases and 1 base respectively, with 14 bases between them. Germline V lookup: CDR1 LNHDA, CDR2 SQIVND (reference sequence). CDR3 DNA sequence: TGTGCCAGTAGTGTTCCTTCGAGGGGTAACTATGGCTACACCTTC. It translates to CASSVPSRGNYGYTF. The full variable domain, in which reference TRBV19 and TRBJ1-2 provide the parts outside the CDR3, is DGGITQSPKYLFRKEGQNVTLSCEQNLNHDAMYWYRQDPGQGLRLIYYSQIVNDFQKGDIAEGYSVSREKKESFPLTVTSAQKNPTAFYLCASSVPSRGNYGYTFGSGTRLTVV.

The CDR3 DNA reads TGTGCCAGCAGTGATTATTCCGGGACTAGCGGGCCCGAGCAGTACTTC. Translated: CASSDYSGTSGPEQYF. This chain links TRBV12-3 or TRBV12-4 with TRBJ2-7; 12 bases align to TRBD2. The CDR3 is 16 amino acids. The J segment lost 6 bases and the V segment lost 5 bases, leaving 11 bases of the junction unmatched.

This chain uses TRBV5-1 with TRBJ1-1; D is perhaps TRBD1 (5 bases). The V gene's germline CDR1 is SGHRS and CDR2 YFSETQ. The V end was cut by 6 bases, the J end by 0 bases, with 15 bases between. The CDR3 runs to 15 residues. CDR3 sequence reads: CASTRDLGMNTEAFF. For the CDR3, the DNA is TGCGCCAGCACCCGGGACCTTGGGATGAACACTGAAGCTTTCTTT.

The CDR3 sequence: CASSTNFGTQYF. CDR3 nucleotides: TGTGCCAGCAGTACTAATTTCGGTACGCAGTATTTT. The chain carries TRBV12-3 or TRBV12-4 and TRBJ2-3; D not certain. The CDR3 totals 12 residues. Trimming pared 5 bases from V and 8 bases from J, leaving 11 bases between.

This clonotype was detected many times. The chain recombines TRBV27 with TRBJ1-6; D is ambiguous. CDR1 and CDR2 (germline): MNHEY, SMNVEV (reference sequence). The CDR3 sequence is 14 residues long. Trimming removed 5 bases from V and 8 bases from J, with 13 bases in between. CDR3 in amino acids: CASSPTGLYSPLHF. CDR3 DNA sequence: TGTGCCAGCAGTCCTACTGGGCTTTATTCACCCCTCCACTTT.

This clonotype was counted only a few times. This chain connects TRBV18 to TRBJ2-5; no reliable D call. Trimming removed 8 bases at V and 1 base at J, with 14 bases between. Germline V gene lookup returns CDR1 KGHSH and CDR2 LQKENI. The CDR3 has 14 residues. The CDR3 DNA reads as TGTGCCAGCCGACCCTGGGTATCCCAAGAGACCCAGTACTTC. Its protein product is CASRPWVSQETQYF. Full variable domain (missing parts from reference TRBV18 and TRBJ2-5): NAGVMQNPRHLVRRRGQEARLRCSPMKGHSHVYWYRQLPEEGLKFMVYLQKENIIDESGMPKERFSAEFPKEGPSILRIQQVVRGDSAAYFCASRPWVSQETQYFGPGTRLLVL.

CDR3 residues: CASSAPICSYEQYF. Written as DNA, the CDR3 is TGTGCCAGTAGTGCACCGATTTGCTCCTACGAGCAGTACTTC. The V and J genes are TRBV19 and TRBJ2-7; D not resolved. Germline lookup yields CDR1 LNHDA and CDR2 SQIVND (reference sequence). Deletions cut 5 bases from V and 0 bases from J, with 11 bases between. This CDR3 comprises 14 residues.